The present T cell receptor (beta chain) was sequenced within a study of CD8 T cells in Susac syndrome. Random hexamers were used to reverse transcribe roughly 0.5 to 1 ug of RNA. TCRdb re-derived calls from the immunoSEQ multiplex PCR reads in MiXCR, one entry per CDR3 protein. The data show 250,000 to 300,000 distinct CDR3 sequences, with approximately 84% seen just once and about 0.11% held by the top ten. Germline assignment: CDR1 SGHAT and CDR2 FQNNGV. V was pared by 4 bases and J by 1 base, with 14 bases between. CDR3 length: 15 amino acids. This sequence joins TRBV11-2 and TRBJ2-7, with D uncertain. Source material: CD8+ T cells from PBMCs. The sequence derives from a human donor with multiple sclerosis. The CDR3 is CASSSSRAPSYEQYF. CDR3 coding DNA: TGTGCCAGCAGCTCCTCCAGAGCCCCGTCCTACGAGCAGTACTTC.